This T cell receptor beta chain is drawn from a study of OX40 agonist ivuxolimab in advanced cancers. On the study more broadly: The study enrolled dose-escalation patients with hepatocellular carcinoma, melanoma, renal cell or head and neck cancer.

Study findings and constraints: There was clonal expansion of CD4+ and CD8+ blood T cells by week 6 at 0.1 to 3.0 mg/kg. Certain nonresponders likewise exhibited a low normalized T-cell clonal expansion.

Sequencing used immunoSEQ multiplex PCR; TCRdb keeps in-frame clones, though not all of them. The table includes roughly 80,000 clones, 87% detected once. This CDR3 comprises 15 residues. The germline CDR1 and CDR2 sequences are MNHEY and SMNVEV (reference sequence). V lost 6 bases and J 0 bases, leaving 15 bases between the germline ends. As to this clone: The antigen is unknown.

The rearrangement joins TRBV27 to TRBJ2-7, with D possibly TRBD2 on 6 matching bases. The sample here was CD4+ or CD8+ T cells sorted from blood, taken in a trial of the OX40 agonist ivuxolimab. This receptor was identified in an adult with an advanced solid tumor such as melanoma, head and neck, liver or kidney cancer. For the CDR3, the DNA is TGTGCCAGCAGCCCAGGGAGGAAACTCTCCTACGAGCAGTACTTC. Protein sequence: CASSPGRKLSYEQYF.